The sequence of this TCR beta chain was determined in a study of cytomegalovirus exposure and HLA in healthy donors. PCR employed 60 Vbeta and 13 Jbeta primers. Measured with immunoSEQ multiplex PCR; TCRdb has only the in-frame clones, and not every one. The sample shows 65,000 to 75,000 clones, 55% to 80% of them seen only once. The sequence was obtained from a woman aged 30 to 39 in good health and CMV-seronegative. Sequencing input: PBMCs.

The CDR3 here is CASSEAGGSWPDTQYF. DNA for the CDR3: TGTGCCAGCAGTGAGGCAGGGGGCAGCTGGCCAGATACGCAGTATTTT. The rearrangement joins TRBV2 to TRBJ2-3; TRBD1 matches at 8 bases. This CDR3 comprises 16 residues. Per germline, CDR1 SNHLY and CDR2 FYNNEI. J lost 4 bases, V lost 3 bases, and 9 bases had no gene match.